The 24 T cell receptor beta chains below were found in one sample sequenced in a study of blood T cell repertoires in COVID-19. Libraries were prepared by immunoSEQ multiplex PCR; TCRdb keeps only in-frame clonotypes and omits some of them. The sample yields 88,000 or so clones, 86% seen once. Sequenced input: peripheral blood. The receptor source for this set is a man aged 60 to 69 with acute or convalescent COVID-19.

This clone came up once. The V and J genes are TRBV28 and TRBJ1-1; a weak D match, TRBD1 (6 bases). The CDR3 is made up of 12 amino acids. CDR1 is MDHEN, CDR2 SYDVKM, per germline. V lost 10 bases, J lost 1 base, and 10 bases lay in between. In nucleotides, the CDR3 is TGTGCCATCATAGGGGGGAACACTGAAGCTTTCTTT. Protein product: CAIIGGNTEAFF.

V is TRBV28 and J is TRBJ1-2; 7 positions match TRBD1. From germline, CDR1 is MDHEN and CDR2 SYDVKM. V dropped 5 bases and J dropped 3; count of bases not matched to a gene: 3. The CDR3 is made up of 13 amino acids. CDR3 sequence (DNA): TGTGCCAGCAGTCCCGACAGGGACTATGGCTACACCTTC. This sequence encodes CASSPDRDYGYTF.

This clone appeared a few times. The chain's CDR3 is CASSFGRGNTEAFF. CDR3 bases: TGTGCCAGTAGTTTCGGCAGGGGGAACACTGAAGCTTTCTTT. V usage is TRBV19 and J usage is TRBJ1-1; possible D gene TRBD1, 6 bases. The CDR3 consists of 14 residues. V lost 5 bases, J lost 1 base, and 11 bases lay in between. Germline assignment: CDR1 LNHDA and CDR2 SQIVND (reference sequence).

In nucleotides, the CDR3 is TGTGCCAGCAGACGGACAGGGGAGTATGGCTACACCTTC. Protein product: CASRRTGEYGYTF. This chain joins TRBV6-5 and TRBJ1-2; 9 nucleotides line up with TRBD1. The CDR3 consists of 13 residues. After removal of 6 bases from V and 5 bases from J, the junction contained 4 bases not matched to a gene. Germline CDR1 MNHEY, CDR2 SVGAGI.

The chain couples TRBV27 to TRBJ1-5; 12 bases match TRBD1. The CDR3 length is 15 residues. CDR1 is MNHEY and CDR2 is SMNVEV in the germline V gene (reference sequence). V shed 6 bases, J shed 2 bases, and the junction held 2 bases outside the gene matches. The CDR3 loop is CASRGTGGGNQPQHF. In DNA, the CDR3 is TGTGCCAGCAGAGGGACAGGGGGCGGCAATCAGCCCCAGCATTTT.

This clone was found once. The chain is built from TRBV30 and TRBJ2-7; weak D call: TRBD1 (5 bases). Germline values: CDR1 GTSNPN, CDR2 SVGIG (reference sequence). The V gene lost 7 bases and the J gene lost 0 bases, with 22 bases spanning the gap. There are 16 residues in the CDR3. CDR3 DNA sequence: TGTGCCTCCGTAGCTTTAGACAGCGTGAGCTCCTACGAGCAGTACTTC. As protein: CASVALDSVSSYEQYF.

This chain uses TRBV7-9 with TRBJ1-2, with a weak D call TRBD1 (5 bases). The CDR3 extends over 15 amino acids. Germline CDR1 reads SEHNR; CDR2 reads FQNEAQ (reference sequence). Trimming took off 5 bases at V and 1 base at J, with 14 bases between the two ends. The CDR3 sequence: CASSPQANFNYGYTF. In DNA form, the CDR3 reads TGTGCCAGCAGCCCACAGGCTAACTTTAACTATGGCTACACCTTC.

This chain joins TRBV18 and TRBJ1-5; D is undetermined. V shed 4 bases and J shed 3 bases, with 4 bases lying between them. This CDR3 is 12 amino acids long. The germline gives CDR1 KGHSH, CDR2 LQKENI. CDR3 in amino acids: CASSLNNQPQHF. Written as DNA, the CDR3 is TGTGCCAGCTCACTAAACAATCAGCCCCAGCATTTT. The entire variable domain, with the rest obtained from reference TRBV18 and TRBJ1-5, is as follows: NAGVMQNPRHLVRRRGQEARLRCSPMKGHSHVYWYRQLPEEGLKFMVYLQKENIIDESGMPKERFSAEFPKEGPSILRIQQVVRGDSAAYFCASSLNNQPQHFGDGTRLSIL.

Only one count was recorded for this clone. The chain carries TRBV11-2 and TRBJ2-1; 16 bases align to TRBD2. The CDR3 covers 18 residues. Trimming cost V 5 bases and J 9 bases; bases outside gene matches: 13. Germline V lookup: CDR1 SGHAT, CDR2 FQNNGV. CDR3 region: CASSPQGGTSGRAAEQFF. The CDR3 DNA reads TGTGCCAGCAGCCCGCAAGGGGGGACTAGCGGGAGGGCCGCTGAGCAGTTCTTC.

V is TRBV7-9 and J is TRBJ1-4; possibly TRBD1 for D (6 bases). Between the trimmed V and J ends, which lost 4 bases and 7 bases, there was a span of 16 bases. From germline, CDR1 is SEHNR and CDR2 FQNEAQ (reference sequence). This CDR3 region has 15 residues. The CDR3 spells CASSSGTGSGEKLFF. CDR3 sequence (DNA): TGTGCCAGCAGCTCCGGTACAGGGTCGGGTGAAAAACTGTTTTTT.

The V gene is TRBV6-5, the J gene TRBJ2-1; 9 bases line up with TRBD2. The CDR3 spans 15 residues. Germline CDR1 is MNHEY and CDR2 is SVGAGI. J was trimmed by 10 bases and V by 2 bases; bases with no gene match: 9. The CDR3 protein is CASSYRLAGPGEQFF. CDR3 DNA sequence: TGTGCCAGCAGTTACAGGCTAGCGGGGCCGGGGGAGCAGTTCTTC.

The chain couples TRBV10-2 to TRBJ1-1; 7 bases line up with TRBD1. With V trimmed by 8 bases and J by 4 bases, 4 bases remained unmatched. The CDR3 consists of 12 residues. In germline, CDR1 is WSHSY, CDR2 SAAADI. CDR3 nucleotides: TGCGCCAGCCGGCAGGGGGGCACTGAAGCTTTCTTT. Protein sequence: CASRQGGTEAFF.

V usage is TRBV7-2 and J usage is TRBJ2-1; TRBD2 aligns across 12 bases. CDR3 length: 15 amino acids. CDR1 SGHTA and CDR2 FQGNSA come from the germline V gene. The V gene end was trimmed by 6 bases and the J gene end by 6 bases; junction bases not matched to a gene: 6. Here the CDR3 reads CASSTSGGTFNEQFF. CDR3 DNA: TGTGCCAGCAGTACTAGCGGGGGGACCTTCAATGAGCAGTTCTTC.

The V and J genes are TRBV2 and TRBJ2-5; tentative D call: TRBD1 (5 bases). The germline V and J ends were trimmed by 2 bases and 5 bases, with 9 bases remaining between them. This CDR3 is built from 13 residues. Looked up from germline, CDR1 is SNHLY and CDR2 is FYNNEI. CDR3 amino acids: CASSERGRETQYF. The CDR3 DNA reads TGTGCCAGCAGTGAAAGGGGTAGGGAGACCCAGTACTTC.

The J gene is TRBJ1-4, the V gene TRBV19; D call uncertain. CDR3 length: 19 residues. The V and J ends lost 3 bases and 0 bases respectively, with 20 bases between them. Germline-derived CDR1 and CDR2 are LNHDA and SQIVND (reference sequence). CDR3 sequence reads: CASSILQEPLPSTNEKLFF. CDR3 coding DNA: TGTGCCAGTAGTATCTTGCAGGAACCCCTTCCCTCAACTAATGAAAAACTGTTTTTT.

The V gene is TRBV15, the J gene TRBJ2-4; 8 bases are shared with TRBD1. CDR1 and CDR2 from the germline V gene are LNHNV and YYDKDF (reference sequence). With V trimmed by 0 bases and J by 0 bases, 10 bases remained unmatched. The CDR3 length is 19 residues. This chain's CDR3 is CATSRDPPTGDLAKNIQYF. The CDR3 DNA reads TGTGCCACCAGCAGAGATCCGCCGACAGGGGATCTAGCCAAAAACATTCAGTACTTC.

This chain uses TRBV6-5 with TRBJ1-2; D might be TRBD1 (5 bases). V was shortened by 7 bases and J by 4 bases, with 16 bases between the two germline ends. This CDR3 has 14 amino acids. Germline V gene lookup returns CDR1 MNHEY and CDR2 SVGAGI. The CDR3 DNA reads TGTGCCAGCACCCCCTCGGGGGGGGTCTATGGCTACACCTTC. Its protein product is CASTPSGGVYGYTF.

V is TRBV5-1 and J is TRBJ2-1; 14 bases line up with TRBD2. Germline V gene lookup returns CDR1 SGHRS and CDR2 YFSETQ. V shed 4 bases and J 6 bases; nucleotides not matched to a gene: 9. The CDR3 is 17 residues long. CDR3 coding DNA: TGCGCCAGCAGCCCCCGGACTAGCGGGAGGAGGGGCAATGAGCAGTTCTTC. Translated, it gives CASSPRTSGRRGNEQFF.

This CDR3 is CSASMVAGAYEQYF. The CDR3 region has the DNA TGCAGTGCTAGTATGGTCGCGGGGGCCTACGAGCAGTACTTC. The rearrangement links TRBV20-1 to TRBJ2-7, with 7 bases fitting TRBD2. The junction had 7 bases not matched to a gene; V was cut back by 3 bases and J by 2 bases. Germline values: CDR1 DFQATT, CDR2 SNEGSKA (reference sequence). The CDR3 spans 14 residues.

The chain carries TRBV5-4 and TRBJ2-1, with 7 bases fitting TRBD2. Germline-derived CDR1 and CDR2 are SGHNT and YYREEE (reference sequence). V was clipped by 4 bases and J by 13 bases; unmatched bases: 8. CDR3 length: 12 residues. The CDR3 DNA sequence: TGTGCCAGCAGCCGGGGACTATCCAAACAGTTCTTC. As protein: CASSRGLSKQFF.

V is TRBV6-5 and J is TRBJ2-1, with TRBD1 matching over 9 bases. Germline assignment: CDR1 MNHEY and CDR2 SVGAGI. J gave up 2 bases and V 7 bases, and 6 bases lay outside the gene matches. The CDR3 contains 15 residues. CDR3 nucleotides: TGTGCCAGCACCCCCACAGGGGGCCCCTACAATGAGCAGTTCTTC. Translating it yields CASTPTGGPYNEQFF.

CDR3 protein: CASSLTSGRAGEQFF. CDR3 bases: TGTGCCAGCAGCTTAACTAGCGGGAGGGCCGGTGAGCAGTTCTTC. This chain uses TRBV9 with TRBJ2-1; TRBD2 agrees at 13 bases. Germline CDR1 SGDLS, CDR2 YYNGEE. The V segment lost 4 bases and the J segment 9 bases; nucleotides outside the gene matches: 7. The CDR3 has 15 amino acids.

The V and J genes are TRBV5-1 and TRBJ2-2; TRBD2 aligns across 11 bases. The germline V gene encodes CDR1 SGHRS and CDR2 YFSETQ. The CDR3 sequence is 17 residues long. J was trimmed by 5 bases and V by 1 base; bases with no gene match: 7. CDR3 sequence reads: CASSLLAGGPGTGELFF. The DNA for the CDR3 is TGCGCCAGCAGCTTGTTAGCGGGAGGGCCTGGAACCGGGGAGCTGTTTTTT.

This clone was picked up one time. CDR3 residues: CASSWDRESYNEQFF. The CDR3 DNA reads as TGTGCCAGCAGCTGGGACAGGGAGTCCTACAATGAGCAGTTCTTC. The V call is TRBV9, the J call TRBJ2-1; 9 bases align to TRBD1. Per germline, CDR1 SGDLS and CDR2 YYNGEE. The CDR3 loop spans 15 amino acids. V was clipped by 4 bases and J by 1 base; unmatched bases: 3. Filled out from reference TRBV9 and TRBJ2-1, the complete variable domain reads DSGVTQTPKHLITATGQRVTLRCSPRSGDLSVYWYQQSLDQGLQFLIQYYNGEERAKGNILERFSAQQFPDLHSELNLSSLELGDSALYFCASSWDRESYNEQFFGPGTRLTVL.